The 31 T cell receptor beta chains below come from one sample, sequenced in a study of Ad26.COV2.S vaccination and SARS-CoV-2 variants. Treatment of the sample: roughly 18 received Ad26.COV2.S at low or high dose, single or two shots; about five received placebo; per-sample allocation not given. After the first vaccine or placebo injection, samples were drawn on day 63. Data came from immunoSEQ multiplex PCR; TCRdb stores just in-frame clones and leaves some out. Of a few hundred thousand clones in the sample, around 86% were seen once. The sample here was peripheral blood, taken in a trial of Ad26.COV2.S vaccine versus placebo. These receptors originate from a person aged 18-60 years who received the Ad26.COV2.S COVID-19 vaccine or a placebo.

In DNA form, the CDR3 reads TGTGCCAGCAGCGCCGGGACAGGGGTAGAGCAGTACTTC. It encodes CASSAGTGVEQYF. The chain is built from TRBV9 and TRBJ2-7; TRBD1 matches at 10 bases. CDR3 length: 13 residues. V shed 3 bases, J shed 7 bases, and the junction held 4 bases outside the gene matches. Germline V gives CDR1 SGDLS, CDR2 YYNGEE.

V is TRBV5-5 and J is TRBJ2-7, with 8 bases identical to TRBD2. Trimming cost V 2 bases and J 3 bases; bases outside gene matches: 4. The CDR3 covers 14 residues. CDR1 and CDR2 from the germline V gene are SGHKS and YYEKEE (reference sequence). The CDR3 coding sequence is TGTGCCAGCAGCTTAGGCGGGGGGAACTACGAGCAGTACTTC. Amino acid sequence: CASSLGGGNYEQYF.

The J gene is TRBJ2-7, the V gene TRBV10-3, with D possibly matching TRBD1 (5 bases). V was shortened by 3 bases and J by 2 bases, with 17 bases between the two germline ends. The CDR3 is 16 amino acids. Per germline, CDR1 ENHRY and CDR2 SYGVKD. The CDR3 loop is CAISDPPNDSTYEQYF. The CDR3 DNA sequence: TGTGCCATCAGTGACCCGCCAAATGACAGCACCTACGAGCAGTACTTC.

This rearrangement joins TRBV30 to TRBJ1-5, with D tentatively TRBD1 (6 bases). Trimming took off 2 bases at V and 7 bases at J, with 15 bases between the two ends. CDR1 is GTSNPN, CDR2 SVGIG, per germline (reference sequence). The CDR3 consists of 14 residues. The DNA for the CDR3 is TGTGCCTGGAGTCCAACGGGCAGGGGCCAGCCCCAGCATTTT. Its translation: CAWSPTGRGQPQHF.

The V gene is TRBV5-5, the J gene TRBJ1-6, with a possible D match to TRBD1 (5 bases). CDR1 SGHKS and CDR2 YYEKEE come from the germline V gene (reference sequence). The CDR3 is made up of 15 amino acids. V shed 2 bases and J shed 10 bases, with 16 bases lying between them. The CDR3 coding sequence is TGTGCCAGCAGCTTACAGGACCCCCGTGGGTCACCCCTCCACTTT. Translating gives CASSLQDPRGSPLHF.

The CDR3 sequence: CASSLAGVNTGELFF. DNA of the CDR3: TGTGCCAGCAGTTTGGCCGGGGTAAACACCGGGGAGCTGTTTTTT. This chain uses TRBV28 with TRBJ2-2, with D maybe TRBD2 (5 bases). Germline V gene lookup returns CDR1 MDHEN and CDR2 SYDVKM. This CDR3 contains 15 residues. With 3 bases removed from V and 2 bases from J, the gap between germline ends came to 10 bases. The full variable domain, completed using reference TRBV28 and TRBJ2-2, is DVKVTQSSRYLVKRTGEKVFLECVQDMDHENMFWYRQDPGLGLRLIYFSYDVKMKEKGDIPEGYSVSREKKERFSLILESASTNQTSMYLCASSLAGVNTGELFFGEGSRLTVL.

This sequence joins TRBV4-1 and TRBJ2-3; D tentatively reads TRBD1 or TRBD2 (6 bases each). Germline V gives CDR1 MGHRA, CDR2 YSYEKL. The CDR3 has 14 residues. V gave up 4 bases and J gave up 6 bases, with 14 bases separating them. The CDR3 here is CASSPTSGADTQYF. Here the CDR3 DNA reads TGCGCCAGCAGCCCGACGTCGGGGGCGGATACGCAGTATTTT.

The rearrangement uses TRBV7-2 and TRBJ1-5, with D unresolved. Per the germline V gene, CDR1 is SGHTA and CDR2 is FQGNSA. This CDR3 region has 12 residues. V gave up 5 bases and J gave up 6 bases, with 8 bases separating them. The CDR3 loop is CASSVASQPQHF. The DNA of the CDR3 is TGTGCCAGCAGCGTGGCTAGTCAGCCCCAGCATTTT.

The rearrangement links TRBV12-3 or TRBV12-4 to TRBJ1-3; tentatively, D is TRBD1 (5 bases). The V and J ends lost 7 bases and 3 bases respectively, with 10 bases between them. CDR3 length: 13 residues. The CDR3 region is CASTGTGGNTIYF. The CDR3 coding sequence is TGTGCCAGCACCGGGACGGGTGGAAACACCATATATTTT.

The V call is TRBV7-9, the J call TRBJ1-6; 7 bases match TRBD1. CDR1 and CDR2 (germline): SEHNR, FQNEAQ (reference sequence). With V trimmed by 5 bases and J by 9 bases, 7 bases remained unmatched. CDR3 size: 14 residues. CDR3 DNA sequence: TGTGCCAGCAGCGTCGGGACAGTCGGTTCACCCCTCCACTTT. As protein: CASSVGTVGSPLHF.

This clone was seen just once. This chain connects TRBV14 to TRBJ1-1; the D is unclear. Germline assignment: CDR1 SGHDN and CDR2 FVKESK. Trimming took off 1 base at V and 4 bases at J, with 10 bases between the two ends. This CDR3 comprises 14 residues. In DNA, the CDR3 is TGTGCCAGCAGCCAAGGCAGCGGAGTCACTGAAGCTTTCTTT. Protein sequence: CASSQGSGVTEAFF.

The chain recombines TRBV27 with TRBJ1-5; 7 positions match TRBD1. With 5 bases clipped from V and 2 bases from J, the junction kept 9 bases outside the gene matches. This CDR3 is built from 16 residues. Germline V lookup: CDR1 MNHEY, CDR2 SMNVEV (reference sequence). CDR3 in DNA: TGTGCCAGCAGTCGCTCGACAGGGTTTGGCAATCAGCCCCAGCATTTT. Translated: CASSRSTGFGNQPQHF.

The chain recombines TRBV4-1 with TRBJ1-6; D ambiguous. The V end was cut by 4 bases, the J end by 14 bases, with 21 bases between. Per the germline V gene, CDR1 is MGHRA and CDR2 is YSYEKL. The CDR3 spans 15 residues. The CDR3 loop reads CASSPRSPSVLSLHF. The CDR3 coding sequence is TGCGCCAGCAGCCCTAGATCTCCCAGTGTGCTATCCCTCCACTTT.

This chain joins TRBV14 and TRBJ2-2; D is unclear. Germline CDR1 reads SGHDN; CDR2 reads FVKESK. V was cut by 4 bases and J by 4 bases, with 7 bases left in between. This CDR3 contains 13 residues. For the CDR3, the DNA is TGTGCCAGCAGCCTTGTGGGCACCGGGGAGCTGTTTTTT. Protein sequence: CASSLVGTGELFF.

In DNA, the CDR3 is TGTGCCAGCTCAGTCCGGGACCATATTCAGTACTTC. It specifies CASSVRDHIQYF. The chain combines TRBV18 with TRBJ2-4; D is perhaps TRBD1 or TRBD2 (5 bases each). The CDR3 totals 12 residues. The germline CDR1 and CDR2 sequences are KGHSH and LQKENI. Trimming removed 5 bases at V and 10 bases at J, with 12 bases between.

The chain couples TRBV5-1 to TRBJ1-1; TRBD1 might be the D (6 bases). This CDR3 has 14 amino acids. Trimming stripped 5 bases from V and 0 bases from J, with 11 bases between. Germline V gives CDR1 SGHRS, CDR2 YFSETQ. CDR3 in amino acids: CASRRGGMNTEAFF. The CDR3 DNA sequence: TGCGCCAGCAGGCGAGGGGGTATGAACACTGAAGCTTTCTTT.

This clone was detected only a few times. The CDR3 is CSVESANTEAFF. The CDR3 DNA is TGCAGCGTTGAGTCGGCGAACACTGAAGCTTTCTTT. J is TRBJ1-1 and V is TRBV29-1; D not certain. The CDR3 is 12 amino acids. CDR1 is SQVTM and CDR2 is ANQGSEA in the germline V gene. V lost 3 bases and J 1 base, leaving 6 bases between the germline ends. The full variable domain, with the rest looked up from reference TRBV29-1 and TRBJ1-1, is SAVISQKPSRDICQRGTSLTIQCQVDSQVTMMFWYRQQPGQSLTLIATANQGSEATYESGFVIDKFPISRPNLTFSTLTVSNMSPEDSSIYLCSVESANTEAFFGQGTRLTVV.

This clone was counted at least ten times. Distinct nucleotide sequences in the sample also encode this CDR3. This chain links TRBV18 with TRBJ2-3; D is uncertain. The V and J ends lost 3 bases and 5 bases respectively, with 3 bases between them. The CDR3 extends over 11 amino acids. Germline CDR1 is KGHSH and CDR2 is LQKENI. DNA for the CDR3: TGTGCCAGCTCACCCCAAGATACGCAGTATTTT. Its protein is CASSPQDTQYF.

The chain employs TRBV27 and TRBJ1-6, with D possibly matching TRBD1 (5 bases). Trimming took off 5 bases at V and 9 bases at J, with 14 bases between the two ends. The CDR3 length is 14 residues. Germline loops: CDR1 MNHEY, CDR2 SMNVEV (reference sequence). The CDR3 region has the DNA TGTGCCAGCAGTCCTCAGCAGGGTGTTTCACCCCTCCACTTT. Protein product: CASSPQQGVSPLHF.

The J gene is TRBJ2-3, the V gene TRBV5-1, with D maybe TRBD2 (6 bases). The CDR3 sequence is 15 residues long. Germline CDR1 is SGHRS and CDR2 is YFSETQ. With 0 bases removed from V and 2 bases from J, the gap between germline ends came to 10 bases. The CDR3 nucleotides are TGCGCCAGCAGCTTGGGTGGGGGGACCACAGATACGCAGTATTTT. Its protein product is CASSLGGGTTDTQYF.

This chain joins TRBV7-6 and TRBJ2-1, with 12 bases matching TRBD2. V lost 4 bases and J lost 6; bases outside the gene matches: 4. Germline-derived CDR1 and CDR2 are SGHVS and FNYEAQ. This CDR3 contains 15 residues. CDR3 nucleotides: TGTGCCAGCAGCTCCGGACTAGCGGGGATCAATGAGCAGTTCTTC. Translating it yields CASSSGLAGINEQFF.

The chain links TRBV13 to TRBJ1-2; the D gene is possibly TRBD1 (6 bases). In germline, CDR1 is PRHDT, CDR2 FYEKMQ (reference sequence). The CDR3 runs to 15 residues. The germline V and J ends were trimmed by 0 bases and 4 bases, with 12 bases remaining between them. For the CDR3, the DNA is TGTGCCAGCAGCTTAGGCCTGGGGGGCTCCTATGGCTACACCTTC. It is translated as CASSLGLGGSYGYTF.

The chain has TRBV13 and TRBJ1-1; D is possibly TRBD1 (5 bases). This CDR3 comprises 15 residues. V was cut by 2 bases and J by 1 base, with 11 bases left in between. Per germline, CDR1 PRHDT and CDR2 FYEKMQ (reference sequence). This chain's CDR3 is CASSLSGGGNTEAFF. The CDR3 DNA sequence: TGTGCCAGCAGCTTAAGTGGCGGGGGGAACACTGAAGCTTTCTTT.

As regards this clone: The same CDR3 arises from other DNA sequences in this sample as well. V is TRBV7-9 and J is TRBJ1-4; 7 bases agree with TRBD1. This CDR3 is built from 16 residues. V lost 2 bases, J lost 0 bases, and 3 bases stayed unmatched. CDR1 SEHNR and CDR2 FQNEAQ come from the germline V gene (reference sequence). The CDR3 loop is CASSLWTGATNEKLFF. In nucleotides, the CDR3 is TGTGCCAGCAGCTTATGGACAGGCGCAACTAATGAAAAACTGTTTTTT.

The chain recombines TRBV19 with TRBJ2-2; D is ambiguous. The germline V and J ends were trimmed by 6 bases and 1 base, with 21 bases remaining between them. This CDR3 spans 18 amino acids. The germline V gene encodes CDR1 LNHDA and CDR2 SQIVND (reference sequence). CDR3 nucleotides: TGTGCCAGTAGAAGAGTCCAGTGGTTGGACGGGAACACCGGGGAGCTGTTTTTT. This sequence encodes CASRRVQWLDGNTGELFF. The full variable domain, its missing parts supplied by reference TRBV19 and TRBJ2-2, is DGGITQSPKYLFRKEGQNVTLSCEQNLNHDAMYWYRQDPGQGLRLIYYSQIVNDFQKGDIAEGYSVSREKKESFPLTVTSAQKNPTAFYLCASRRVQWLDGNTGELFFGEGSRLTVL.

This chain connects TRBV12-3 or TRBV12-4 to TRBJ2-5, with no clear D. Trimming shortened V by 5 bases and J by 2 bases, and 3 bases separated the two germline ends. The CDR3 loop spans 11 amino acids. CDR3 sequence reads: CASSTQETQYF. DNA of the CDR3: TGTGCCAGCAGTACACAAGAGACCCAGTACTTC.

This clone was observed a single time. The chain carries TRBV18 and TRBJ2-5, with a tentative D call TRBD2 (5 bases). The CDR3 runs 13 residues. The germline gives CDR1 KGHSH, CDR2 LQKENI. Trimming removed 4 bases at V and 5 bases at J, with 11 bases between. CDR3 amino acids: CASSLDSAETQYF. The CDR3 bases are TGTGCCAGCTCACTGGACTCGGCCGAGACCCAGTACTTC. Based on the CDR3 plus reference TRBV18 and TRBJ2-5, the full variable domain is NAGVMQNPRHLVRRRGQEARLRCSPMKGHSHVYWYRQLPEEGLKFMVYLQKENIIDESGMPKERFSAEFPKEGPSILRIQQVVRGDSAAYFCASSLDSAETQYFGPGTRLLVL.

This clone was detected a few times. This chain uses TRBV6-2 or TRBV6-3 with TRBJ2-1, with D perhaps matching TRBD1 (5 bases). Germline CDR1 and CDR2: MNHEY and SVGEGT. Trimming cost V 0 bases and J 1 base, with 10 bases left between them. This CDR3 spans 16 amino acids. DNA for the CDR3: TGTGCCAGCAGTTACTCGATAGGGGCATCCTACAATGAGCAGTTCTTC. It encodes CASSYSIGASYNEQFF.

The V and J genes are TRBV5-1 and TRBJ2-5; D is unclear. The V end lost 0 bases, the J end lost 4 bases, and 10 bases lay between the germline ends. CDR1 and CDR2 from the germline V gene are SGHRS and YFSETQ. The CDR3 loop spans 14 amino acids. The CDR3 is CASSLGATRETQYF. CDR3 nucleotide sequence: TGCGCCAGCAGCTTGGGGGCCACCAGAGAGACCCAGTACTTC.

V usage is TRBV16 and J usage is TRBJ1-6; D remains unclear. Germline V gives CDR1 KGHSY, CDR2 FQNENV. The CDR3 contains 15 residues. Trimming removed 4 bases from V and 7 bases from J, with 14 bases in between. In nucleotides, the CDR3 is TGTGCCAGCAGCCGTAGCAAACAGCCGAATTCACCCCTCCACTTT. It is translated as CASSRSKQPNSPLHF. Together with reference TRBV16 and TRBJ1-6, the CDR3 gives the full variable domain: GEEVAQTPKHLVRGEGQKAKLYCAPIKGHSYVFWYQQVLKNEFKFLISFQNENVFDETGMPKERFSAKCLPNSPCSLEIQATKLEDSAVYFCASSRSKQPNSPLHFGNGTRLTVT.

The genes are TRBV3-1 (or the pseudogene TRBV3-2) and TRBJ2-1, with 13 positions matching TRBD2. Germline V gene lookup returns CDR1 LGHDT and CDR2 YNNKEL (reference sequence). The CDR3 loop spans 17 amino acids. J lost 3 bases, V lost 4 bases, and 6 bases had no gene match. The chain's CDR3 is CASSRGTSGVIYNEQFF. The CDR3 bases are TGTGCCAGCAGCCGAGGGACTAGCGGGGTTATCTACAATGAGCAGTTCTTC.